Listed here is a single T cell receptor beta chain. The data stem from a study of blood T cell repertoires in COVID-19. As for the study in general: Acute-phase and convalescent COVID-19 samples originated in the United States, Italy and Spain. T cells, B-cell-depleted T cells, or PBMCs supplied cDNA or gDNA.

This CDR3 has 12 residues. The V gene's germline CDR1 is MDHEN and CDR2 SYDVKM. Trimming took off 8 bases at V and 1 base at J, with 8 bases between the two ends. Per the original methods: Researchers report that nucleated cell counts were estimated from reference gene primer amplification. The assay was immunoSEQ multiplex PCR, and TCRdb's table has in-frame clones only and misses some. Clonal size and the V and J genes are those of that table, whereas D and trimming came from the DNA. The sample yields under 100,000 clones, about 85% seen once. The sample taken for sequencing was peripheral blood. The sequence was obtained from an elderly man with active or convalescent COVID-19. The rearrangement joins TRBV28 to TRBJ1-1; no clear D gene. The CDR3 bases are TGTGCCAGCCAGTCTTCGAACACTGAAGCTTTCTTT. It encodes CASQSSNTEAFF.